A single sample is the source of the 13 T cell receptor beta chains below, sequenced in a study of cytomegalovirus exposure and HLA in healthy donors (dated 2017 in TCRdb). Libraries were constructed by the immunoSEQ multiplex PCR assay. A mixture of 60 forward primers for TCR Vbeta segments and 13 reverse primers for TCR Jbeta segments was used in the multiplex PCR. The table was pulled from immuneACCESS by TCRdb, which kept in-frame rearrangements only. Such tables lose some clones; where checked, under half of the loss comes from unresolved V genes, and the rest has no known cause. This sample gives some 130,000 clones in total; over 60% of them show up just once. Of the sample, over 0.9% is held by the ten largest clones. The sample taken for sequencing was PBMCs. All receptors come from a human donor in good health.

V and J are TRBV4-1 and TRBJ1-2; the D gene is possibly TRBD1 (6 bases). V was cut by 3 bases and J by 10 bases, with 15 bases left in between. The length of the CDR3 is 13 residues. In germline, CDR1 is MGHRA, CDR2 YSYEKL. The DNA of the CDR3 is TGCGCCAGCAGCCACCCCGCGGACAGTGACTACACCTTC. Amino acid sequence: CASSHPADSDYTF.

The V gene is TRBV27, the J gene TRBJ1-2; the D is unclear. V lost 1 base, J lost 4 bases, and 10 bases lay in between. The CDR3 consists of 14 residues. Looked up from germline, CDR1 is MNHEY and CDR2 is SMNVEV (reference sequence). CDR3 DNA: TGTGCCAGCAGTTTATATCCGGGTCGCTATGGCTACACCTTC. It encodes CASSLYPGRYGYTF.

In its sample, this clone was seen once. The chain is built from TRBV7-2 and TRBJ2-5; unclear D gene. The length of the CDR3 is 14 residues. Trimming pared 0 bases from V and 3 bases from J, leaving 8 bases between. Per germline, CDR1 SGHTA and CDR2 FQGNSA. CDR3 DNA sequence: TGTGCCAGCAGCTTAGCATTGTTTAAAGAGACCCAGTACTTC. It encodes CASSLALFKETQYF.

The genes are TRBV27 and TRBJ2-7; a possible D gene is TRBD2 (6 bases). The CDR3 is made up of 13 amino acids. The V end was cut by 2 bases, the J end by 2 bases, with 7 bases between. Germline CDR1 reads MNHEY; CDR2 reads SMNVEV (reference sequence). In DNA form, the CDR3 reads TGTGCCAGCAGTTTACGGGGGACCTACGAGCAGTACTTC. This gives the protein CASSLRGTYEQYF.

This sequence joins TRBV28 and TRBJ1-4; D may be TRBD1 (5 bases). CDR1 and CDR2 from the germline V gene are MDHEN and SYDVKM. This CDR3 is 14 amino acids long. Trimming shortened V by 3 bases and J by 7 bases, and 12 bases separated the two germline ends. This chain's CDR3 is CASSFSGDGEKLFF. The CDR3 DNA reads as TGTGCCAGCAGTTTTTCGGGGGATGGTGAAAAACTGTTTTTT.

This clone was seen only a few times. This chain connects TRBV18 to TRBJ2-2; D is perhaps TRBD2 (5 bases). The germline gives CDR1 KGHSH, CDR2 LQKENI. The CDR3 extends over 15 amino acids. Deletions cut 2 bases from V and 6 bases from J, with 13 bases between. The CDR3 spells CASSPALVRAGELFF. The CDR3 DNA follows: TGTGCCAGCTCACCAGCACTAGTTCGCGCCGGGGAGCTGTTTTTT.

The gene calls are TRBV7-9 and TRBJ1-4; 9 nucleotides agree with TRBD1. Germline CDR1 SEHNR, CDR2 FQNEAQ (reference sequence). Trimming cost V 6 bases and J 5 bases; bases outside gene matches: 4. CDR3 length: 14 amino acids. The CDR3 region is CASRRTGENEKLFF. In nucleotides, the CDR3 is TGTGCCAGCAGACGGACAGGGGAAAATGAAAAACTGTTTTTT. Supplemented by reference TRBV7-9 and TRBJ1-4, the full variable domain reads DTGVSQNPRHKITKRGQNVTFRCDPISEHNRLYWYRQTLGQGPEFLTYFQNEAQLEKSRLLSDRFSAERPKGSFSTLEIQRTEQGDSAMYLCASRRTGENEKLFFGSGTQLSVL.

The CDR3 DNA reads as TGCGCCAGCAGCTTGGGGGTTACAGAAAACACTGAAGCTTTCTTT. It is translated as CASSLGVTENTEAFF. The rearrangement links TRBV5-1 to TRBJ1-1; D is unclear. CDR3 size: 15 residues. Germline V gene data show CDR1 as SGHRS and CDR2 as YFSETQ. Trimming pared 0 bases from V and 2 bases from J, leaving 11 bases between.

The CDR3 nucleotides are TGTGCCAGCAGTTCGACAGGTTTCAATCAGCCCCAGCATTTT. As protein: CASSSTGFNQPQHF. V is TRBV6-5 and J is TRBJ1-5; the D gene is possibly TRBD1 (6 bases). Germline V lookup: CDR1 MNHEY, CDR2 SVGAGI. Trimming left V 4 bases short and J 3 bases short, with 10 bases between. The CDR3 length is 14 residues.

The chain combines TRBV5-4 with TRBJ2-3, with D possibly being TRBD2 (6 bases). Trimming removed 4 bases at V and 4 bases at J, with 7 bases between. Germline values: CDR1 SGHNT, CDR2 YYREEE (reference sequence). The CDR3 has 12 residues. In DNA, the CDR3 is TGTGCCAGCAGCCCGGGGGCAGATACGCAGTATTTT. Translation gives CASSPGADTQYF. The full variable domain, completed using reference TRBV5-4 and TRBJ2-3, is ETGVTQSPTHLIKTRGQQVTLRCSSQSGHNTVSWYQQALGQGPQFIFQYYREEENGRGNFPPRFSGLQFPNYSSELNVNALELDDSALYLCASSPGADTQYFGPGTRLTVL.

The chain combines TRBV10-2 with TRBJ1-5; D is unresolved. This CDR3 spans 14 amino acids. Germline CDR1 and CDR2: WSHSY and SAAADI. The V end was cut by 7 bases, the J end by 4 bases, with 14 bases between. CDR3 in amino acids: CASTPTSLNQPQHF. CDR3 in DNA: TGCGCCAGCACTCCGACAAGCCTAAATCAGCCCCAGCATTTT.

The V and J genes are TRBV11-2 and TRBJ1-5; maybe TRBD1 (5 bases). This CDR3 comprises 16 residues. V was cut by 1 base and J by 3 bases, with 13 bases left in between. The germline V gene has CDR1 SGHAT and CDR2 FQNNGV. CDR3 bases: TGTGCCAGCAGCTTAGGAGTGTTGGACAACAATCAGCCCCAGCATTTT. Encoded protein: CASSLGVLDNNQPQHF. Together with reference TRBV11-2 and TRBJ1-5, the CDR3 gives the full variable domain: EAGVAQSPRYKIIEKRQSVAFWCNPISGHATLYWYQQILGQGPKLLIQFQNNGVVDDSQLPKDRFSAERLKGVDSTLKIQPAKLEDSAVYLCASSLGVLDNNQPQHFGDGTRLSIL.

The chain is built from TRBV10-2 and TRBJ2-3; 9 bases fit TRBD2. Trimming at V came to 0 bases and at J to 7 bases, leaving 14 bases not matched to a gene. Germline V gene sequence: CDR1 WSHSY, CDR2 SAAADI. The CDR3 covers 18 residues. DNA for the CDR3: TGCGCCAGCAGTGAGTCGACTCTGGCGCGGGGGGGCCGAAATACGCAGTATTTT. It yields the protein CASSESTLARGGRNTQYF.